This T cell receptor beta chain was retrieved from a study of chemoradiotherapy in HPV16-positive cancers. Study background: A couple of HPV16-positive patients' cells yielded candidate HPV-specific clones and common motifs.

General study points: Candidate HPV-specific clones and E7-related TCR motifs grew in tumor during treatment.

Remarks on this clone: No antigen is known for it.

Repertoires were generated with immunoSEQ multiplex PCR, while TCRdb's copy carries only in-frame clones and drops some. Of approximately 17,000 clones listed, just under 90% are singletons. This CDR3 has 19 amino acids. Germline assignment: CDR1 SGDLS and CDR2 YYNGEE. V was trimmed by 0 bases and J by 7 bases, leaving 23 bases between them. Repertoires were sampled repeatedly during chemoradiotherapy. Source: blood, taken from a patient who underwent chemoradiotherapy. The genes are TRBV9 and TRBJ1-6; D is possibly TRBD1 (5 bases). The sequence was obtained from a human donor with HPV-associated anogenital cancer. For the CDR3, the DNA is TGTGCCAGCAGCGTAGAAAGGGACGCCGGGGCCGCAGGAAATTCACCCCTCCACTTT. Protein product: CASSVERDAGAAGNSPLHF.